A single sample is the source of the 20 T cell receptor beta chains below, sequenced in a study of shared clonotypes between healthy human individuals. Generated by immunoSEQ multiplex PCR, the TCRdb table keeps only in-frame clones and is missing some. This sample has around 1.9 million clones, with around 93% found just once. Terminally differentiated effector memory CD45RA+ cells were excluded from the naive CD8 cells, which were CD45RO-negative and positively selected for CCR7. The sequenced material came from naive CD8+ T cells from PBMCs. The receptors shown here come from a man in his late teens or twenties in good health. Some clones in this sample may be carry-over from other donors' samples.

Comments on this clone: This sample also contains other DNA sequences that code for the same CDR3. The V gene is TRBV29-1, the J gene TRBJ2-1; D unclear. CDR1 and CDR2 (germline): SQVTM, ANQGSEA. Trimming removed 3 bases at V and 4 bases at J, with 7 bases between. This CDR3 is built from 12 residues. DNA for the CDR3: TGCAGCGTTGAGCTATCTTACAATGAGCAGTTCTTC. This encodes CSVELSYNEQFF.

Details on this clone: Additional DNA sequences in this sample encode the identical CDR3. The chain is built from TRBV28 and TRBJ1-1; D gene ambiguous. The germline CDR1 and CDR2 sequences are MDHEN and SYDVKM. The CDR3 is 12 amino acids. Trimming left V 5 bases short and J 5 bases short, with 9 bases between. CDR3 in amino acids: CASSPRGTEAFF. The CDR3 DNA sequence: TGTGCCAGCAGTCCCAGAGGGACTGAAGCTTTCTTT.

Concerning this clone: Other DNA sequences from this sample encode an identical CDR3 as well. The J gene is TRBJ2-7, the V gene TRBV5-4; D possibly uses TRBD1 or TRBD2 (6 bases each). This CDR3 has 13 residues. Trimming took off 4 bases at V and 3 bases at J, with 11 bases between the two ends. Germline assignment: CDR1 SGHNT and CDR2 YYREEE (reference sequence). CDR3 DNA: TGTGCCAGCAGCCTGGGGGGCTTCTACGAGCAGTACTTC. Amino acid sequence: CASSLGGFYEQYF.

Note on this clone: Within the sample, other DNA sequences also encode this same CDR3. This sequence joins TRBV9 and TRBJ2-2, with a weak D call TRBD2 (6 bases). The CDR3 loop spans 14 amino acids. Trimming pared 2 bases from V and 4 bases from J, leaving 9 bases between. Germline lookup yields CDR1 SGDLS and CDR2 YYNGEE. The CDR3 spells CASSVGGSTGELFF. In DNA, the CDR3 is TGTGCCAGCAGCGTTGGAGGGAGCACCGGGGAGCTGTTTTTT.

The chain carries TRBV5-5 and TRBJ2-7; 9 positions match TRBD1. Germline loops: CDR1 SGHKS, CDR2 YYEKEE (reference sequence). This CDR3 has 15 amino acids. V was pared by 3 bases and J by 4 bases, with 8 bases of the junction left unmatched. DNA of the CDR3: TGTGCCAGCAGCTACCGGGACAGGGTCGCTTACGAGCAGTACTTC. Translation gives CASSYRDRVAYEQYF.

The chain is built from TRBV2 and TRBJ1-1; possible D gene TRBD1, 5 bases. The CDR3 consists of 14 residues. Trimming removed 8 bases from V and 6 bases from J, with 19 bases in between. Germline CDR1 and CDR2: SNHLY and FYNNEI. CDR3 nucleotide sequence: TGTGCCAGCTACCGTCGAGGGGAACCCGCTGAAGCTTTCTTT. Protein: CASYRRGEPAEAFF.

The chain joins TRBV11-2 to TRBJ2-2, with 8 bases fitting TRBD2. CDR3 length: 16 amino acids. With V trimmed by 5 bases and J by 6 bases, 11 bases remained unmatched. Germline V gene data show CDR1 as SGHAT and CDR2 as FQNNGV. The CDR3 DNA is TGTGCCAGCAGCCCCTGGCGGGAGGCTCCTCCCGGGGAGCTGTTTTTT. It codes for CASSPWREAPPGELFF.

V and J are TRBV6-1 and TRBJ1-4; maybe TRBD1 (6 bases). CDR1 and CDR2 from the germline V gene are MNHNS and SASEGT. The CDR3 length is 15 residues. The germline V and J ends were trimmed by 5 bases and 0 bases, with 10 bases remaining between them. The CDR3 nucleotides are TGTGCCAGCAGTACAGGGCCTGCAACTAATGAAAAACTGTTTTTT. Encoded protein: CASSTGPATNEKLFF.

CDR3 amino acids: CASNSRGDTGELFF. In DNA form, the CDR3 reads TGTGCCAGCAATTCCAGAGGAGACACCGGGGAGCTGTTTTTT. The genes are TRBV6-5 and TRBJ2-2; D is ambiguous. Germline values: CDR1 MNHEY, CDR2 SVGAGI. This CDR3 spans 14 amino acids. V was pared by 7 bases and J by 3 bases, with 12 bases between.

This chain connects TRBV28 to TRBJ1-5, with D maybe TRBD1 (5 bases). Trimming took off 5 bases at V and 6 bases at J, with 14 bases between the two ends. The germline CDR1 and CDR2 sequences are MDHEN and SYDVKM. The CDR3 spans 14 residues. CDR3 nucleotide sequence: TGTGCCAGCAGTCTGGTCGGGACCACTCAGCCCCAGCATTTT. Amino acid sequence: CASSLVGTTQPQHF.

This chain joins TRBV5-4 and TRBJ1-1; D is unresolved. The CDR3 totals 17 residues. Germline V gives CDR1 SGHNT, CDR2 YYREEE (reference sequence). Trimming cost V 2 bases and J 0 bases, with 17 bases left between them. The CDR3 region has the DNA TGTGCCAGCAGCTTACAAATCAGCCGGATTTTGAACACTGAAGCTTTCTTT. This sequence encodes CASSLQISRILNTEAFF. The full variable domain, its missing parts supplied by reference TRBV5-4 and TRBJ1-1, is ETGVTQSPTHLIKTRGQQVTLRCSSQSGHNTVSWYQQALGQGPQFIFQYYREEENGRGNFPPRFSGLQFPNYSSELNVNALELDDSALYLCASSLQISRILNTEAFFGQGTRLTVV.

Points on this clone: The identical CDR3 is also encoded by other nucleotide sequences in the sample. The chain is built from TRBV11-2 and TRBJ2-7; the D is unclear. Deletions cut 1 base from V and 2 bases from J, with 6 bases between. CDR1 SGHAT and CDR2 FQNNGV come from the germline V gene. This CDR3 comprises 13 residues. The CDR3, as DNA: TGTGCCAGCAGCTTAGGGCCCACCTACGAGCAGTACTTC. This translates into CASSLGPTYEQYF.

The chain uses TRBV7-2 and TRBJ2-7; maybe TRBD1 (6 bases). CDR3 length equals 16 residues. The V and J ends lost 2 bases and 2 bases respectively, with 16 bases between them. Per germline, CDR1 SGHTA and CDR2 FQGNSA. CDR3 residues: CASSLRDTSIPYEQYF. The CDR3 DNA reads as TGTGCCAGCAGCTTAAGGGACACATCCATCCCCTACGAGCAGTACTTC. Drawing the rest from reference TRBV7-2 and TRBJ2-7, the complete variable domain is GAGVSQSPSNKVTEKGKDVELRCDPISGHTALYWYRQSLGQGLEFLIYFQGNSAPDKSGLPSDRFSAERTGGSVSTLTIQRTQQEDSAVYLCASSLRDTSIPYEQYFGPGTRLTVT.

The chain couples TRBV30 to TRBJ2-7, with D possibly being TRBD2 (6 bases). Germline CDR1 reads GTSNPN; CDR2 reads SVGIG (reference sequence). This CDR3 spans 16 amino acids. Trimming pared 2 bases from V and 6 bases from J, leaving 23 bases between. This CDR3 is CAWSPRILAYGGEQYF. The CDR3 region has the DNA TGTGCCTGGAGTCCTCGAATTCTAGCGTACGGTGGCGAGCAGTACTTC.

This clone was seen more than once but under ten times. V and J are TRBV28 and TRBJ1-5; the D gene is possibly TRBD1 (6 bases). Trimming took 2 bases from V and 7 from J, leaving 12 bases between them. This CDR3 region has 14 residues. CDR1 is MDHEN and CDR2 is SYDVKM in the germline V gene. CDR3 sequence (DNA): TGTGCCAGCAGTTTAAGGGGGGCAAGCCAGCCCCAGCATTTT. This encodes CASSLRGASQPQHF.

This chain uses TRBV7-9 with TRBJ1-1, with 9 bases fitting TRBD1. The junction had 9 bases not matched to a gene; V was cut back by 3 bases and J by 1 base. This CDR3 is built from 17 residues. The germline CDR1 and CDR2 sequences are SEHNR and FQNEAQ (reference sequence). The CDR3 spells CASSFRTGATPNTEAFF. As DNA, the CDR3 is TGTGCCAGCAGCTTCCGGACAGGGGCCACCCCGAACACTGAAGCTTTCTTT.

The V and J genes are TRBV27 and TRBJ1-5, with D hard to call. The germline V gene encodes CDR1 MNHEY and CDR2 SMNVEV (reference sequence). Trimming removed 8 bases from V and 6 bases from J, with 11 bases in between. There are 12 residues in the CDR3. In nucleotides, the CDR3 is TGTGCCAGCGGACCTGGATCTCAGCCCCAGCATTTT. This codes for CASGPGSQPQHF.

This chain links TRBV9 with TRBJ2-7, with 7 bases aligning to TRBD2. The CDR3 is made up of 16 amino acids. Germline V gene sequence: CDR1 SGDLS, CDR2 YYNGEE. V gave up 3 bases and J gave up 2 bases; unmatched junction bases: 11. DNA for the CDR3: TGTGCCAGCAGCGAAGCGGGGACGGTCAGAGCCTACGAGCAGTACTTC. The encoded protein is CASSEAGTVRAYEQYF.

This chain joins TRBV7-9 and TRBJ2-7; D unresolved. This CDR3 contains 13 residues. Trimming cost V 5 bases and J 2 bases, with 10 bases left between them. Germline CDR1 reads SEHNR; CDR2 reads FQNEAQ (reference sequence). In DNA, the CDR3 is TGTGCCAGCAGCCCCCGGGCAACCTACGAGCAGTACTTC. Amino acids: CASSPRATYEQYF.

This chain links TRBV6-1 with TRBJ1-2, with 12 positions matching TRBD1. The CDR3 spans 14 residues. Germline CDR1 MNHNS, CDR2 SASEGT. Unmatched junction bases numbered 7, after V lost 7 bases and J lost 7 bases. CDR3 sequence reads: CASIPRGQGAGYTF. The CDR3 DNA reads TGTGCCAGCATTCCTAGGGGACAGGGGGCTGGCTACACCTTC.